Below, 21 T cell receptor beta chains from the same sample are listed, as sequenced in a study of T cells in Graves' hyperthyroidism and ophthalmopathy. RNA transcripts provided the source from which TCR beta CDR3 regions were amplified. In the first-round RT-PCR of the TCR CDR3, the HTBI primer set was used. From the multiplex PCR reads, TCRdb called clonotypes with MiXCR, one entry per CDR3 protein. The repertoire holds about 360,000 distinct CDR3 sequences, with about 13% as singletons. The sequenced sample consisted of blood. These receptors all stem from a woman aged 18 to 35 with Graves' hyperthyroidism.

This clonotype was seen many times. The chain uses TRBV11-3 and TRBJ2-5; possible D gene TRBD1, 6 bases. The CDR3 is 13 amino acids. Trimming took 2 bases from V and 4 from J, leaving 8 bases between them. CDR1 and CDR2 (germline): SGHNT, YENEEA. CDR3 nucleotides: TGTGCCAGCAGCTTATCAGGGGTAGAGACCCAGTACTTC. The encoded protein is CASSLSGVETQYF.

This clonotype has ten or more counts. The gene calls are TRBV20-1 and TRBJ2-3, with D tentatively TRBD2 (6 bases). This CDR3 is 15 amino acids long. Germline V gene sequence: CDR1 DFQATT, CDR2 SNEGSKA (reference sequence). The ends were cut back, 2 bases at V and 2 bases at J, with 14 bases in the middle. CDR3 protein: CSARILDYLTDTQYF. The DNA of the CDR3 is TGCAGTGCTAGAATCTTGGACTATCTCACAGATACGCAGTATTTT.

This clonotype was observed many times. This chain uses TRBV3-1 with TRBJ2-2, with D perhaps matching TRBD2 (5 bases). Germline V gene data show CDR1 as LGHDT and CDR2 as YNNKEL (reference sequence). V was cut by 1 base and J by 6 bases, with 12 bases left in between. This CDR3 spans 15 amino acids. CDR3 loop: CASSQVRGVAGELFF. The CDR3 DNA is TGTGCCAGCAGCCAAGTTCGGGGTGTGGCCGGGGAGCTGTTTTTT.

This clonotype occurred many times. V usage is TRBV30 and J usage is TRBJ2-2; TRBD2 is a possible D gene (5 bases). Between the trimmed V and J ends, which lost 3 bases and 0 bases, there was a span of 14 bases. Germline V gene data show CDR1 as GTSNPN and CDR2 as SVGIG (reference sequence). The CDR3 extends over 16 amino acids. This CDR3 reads CAWSWAGNANTGELFF. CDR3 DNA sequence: TGTGCCTGGAGCTGGGCGGGCAACGCGAACACCGGGGAGCTGTTTTTT.

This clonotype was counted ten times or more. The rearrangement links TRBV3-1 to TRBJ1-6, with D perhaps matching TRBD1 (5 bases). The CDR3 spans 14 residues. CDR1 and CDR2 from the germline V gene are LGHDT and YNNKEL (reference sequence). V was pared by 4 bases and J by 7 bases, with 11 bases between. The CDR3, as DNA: TGTGCCAGCAGCCTGAGAGGGGAAAATTCACCCCTCCACTTT. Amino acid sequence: CASSLRGENSPLHF.

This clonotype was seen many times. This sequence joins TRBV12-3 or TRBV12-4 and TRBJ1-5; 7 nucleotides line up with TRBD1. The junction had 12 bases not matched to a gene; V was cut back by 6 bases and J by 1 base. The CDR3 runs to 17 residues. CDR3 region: CASRRETTGLSNQPQHF. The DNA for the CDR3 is TGTGCCAGCAGGAGGGAAACGACAGGGTTAAGCAATCAGCCCCAGCATTTT.

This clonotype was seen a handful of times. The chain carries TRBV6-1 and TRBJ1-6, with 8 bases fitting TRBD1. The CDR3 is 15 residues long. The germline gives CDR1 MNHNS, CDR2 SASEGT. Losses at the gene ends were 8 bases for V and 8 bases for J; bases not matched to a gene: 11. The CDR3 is CASGAIDRGDSPLHF. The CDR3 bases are TGTGCCAGCGGGGCAATAGACAGGGGAGATTCACCCCTCCACTTT.

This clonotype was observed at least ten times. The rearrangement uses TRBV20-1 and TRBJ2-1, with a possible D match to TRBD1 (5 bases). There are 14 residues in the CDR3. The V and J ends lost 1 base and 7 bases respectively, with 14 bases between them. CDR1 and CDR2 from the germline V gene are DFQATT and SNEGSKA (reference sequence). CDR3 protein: CSARGQGGKNEQFF. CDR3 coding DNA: TGCAGTGCTAGAGGCCAGGGTGGGAAAAATGAGCAGTTCTTC.

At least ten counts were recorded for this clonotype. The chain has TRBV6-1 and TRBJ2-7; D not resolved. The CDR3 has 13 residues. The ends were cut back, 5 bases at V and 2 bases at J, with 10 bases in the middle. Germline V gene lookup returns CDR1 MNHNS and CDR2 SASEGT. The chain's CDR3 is CASSSDPTYEQYF. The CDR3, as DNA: TGTGCCAGCAGTTCGGACCCCACCTACGAGCAGTACTTC.

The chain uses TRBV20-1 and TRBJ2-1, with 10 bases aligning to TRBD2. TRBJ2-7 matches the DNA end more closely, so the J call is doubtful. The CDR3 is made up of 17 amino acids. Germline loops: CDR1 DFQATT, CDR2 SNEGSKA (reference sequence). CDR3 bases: TGCAGTGCGTGGCGAGGAGCGGGGGGGGGTTCGGTCAATGAGCAGTACTTC. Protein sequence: CSAWRGAGGGSVNEQYF.

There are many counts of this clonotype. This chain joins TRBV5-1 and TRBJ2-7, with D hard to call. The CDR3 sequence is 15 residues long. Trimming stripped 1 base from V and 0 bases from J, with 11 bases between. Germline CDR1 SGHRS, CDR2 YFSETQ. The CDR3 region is CASSLWASGSYEQYF. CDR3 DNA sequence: TGCGCCAGCAGCTTGTGGGCCTCGGGCTCCTACGAGCAGTACTTC.

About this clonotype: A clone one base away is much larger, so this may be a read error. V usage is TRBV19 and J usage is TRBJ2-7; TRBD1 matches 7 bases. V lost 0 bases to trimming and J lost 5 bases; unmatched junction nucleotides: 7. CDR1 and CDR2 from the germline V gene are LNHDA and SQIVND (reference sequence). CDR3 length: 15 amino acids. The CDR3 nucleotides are TGTGCCAGTAGTATAGATCCCGGCAGGGGGAACGAGCAGTACTTC. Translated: CASSIDPGRGNEQYF.

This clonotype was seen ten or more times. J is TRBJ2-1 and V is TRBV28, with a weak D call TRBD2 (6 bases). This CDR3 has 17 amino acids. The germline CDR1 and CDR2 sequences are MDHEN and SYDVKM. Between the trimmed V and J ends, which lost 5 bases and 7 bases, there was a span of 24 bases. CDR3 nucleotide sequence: TGTGCCAGCAGTCCCATCGGGGAGCGGGCGTCTGGAAATGAGCAGTTCTTC. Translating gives CASSPIGERASGNEQFF.

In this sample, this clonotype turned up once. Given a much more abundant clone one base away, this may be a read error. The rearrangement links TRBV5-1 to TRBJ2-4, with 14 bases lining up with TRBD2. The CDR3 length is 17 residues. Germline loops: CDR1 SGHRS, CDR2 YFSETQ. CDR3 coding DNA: TGCGTCAGCAGCGCGGGACTAGCGGGGGTAGCCAAAAACATTCAGTACTTC. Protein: CVSSAGLAGVAKNIQYF. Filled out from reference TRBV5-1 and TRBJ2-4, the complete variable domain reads KAGVTQTPRYLIKTRGQQVTLSCSPISGHRSVSWYQQTPGQGLQFLFEYFSETQRNKGNFPGRFSGRQFSNSRSEMNVSTLELGDSALYLCVSSAGLAGVAKNIQYFGAGTRLSVL.

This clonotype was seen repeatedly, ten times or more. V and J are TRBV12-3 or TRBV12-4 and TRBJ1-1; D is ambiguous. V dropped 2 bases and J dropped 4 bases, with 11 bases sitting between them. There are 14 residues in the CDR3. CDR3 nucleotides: TGTGCCAGCAGTTTATGGGTCGGGAGCACTGAAGCTTTCTTT. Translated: CASSLWVGSTEAFF.

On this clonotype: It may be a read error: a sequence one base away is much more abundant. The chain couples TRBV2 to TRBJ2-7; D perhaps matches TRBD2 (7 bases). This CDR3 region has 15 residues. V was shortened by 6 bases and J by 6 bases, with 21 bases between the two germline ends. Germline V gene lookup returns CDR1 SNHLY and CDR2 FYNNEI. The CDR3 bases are TGTGCCAGCAGCGTAGGAGAGGGGGGGCAAGGCGAGCAGTACTTC. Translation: CASSVGEGGQGEQYF.

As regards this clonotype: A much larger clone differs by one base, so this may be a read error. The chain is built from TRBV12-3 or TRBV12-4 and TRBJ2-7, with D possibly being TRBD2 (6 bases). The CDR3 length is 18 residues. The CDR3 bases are TGTGCCGGCAGTTTGGGGTTAGCGGCCACCTCATACTCCTACGAGCAGTACTTC. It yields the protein CAGSLGLAATSYSYEQYF.

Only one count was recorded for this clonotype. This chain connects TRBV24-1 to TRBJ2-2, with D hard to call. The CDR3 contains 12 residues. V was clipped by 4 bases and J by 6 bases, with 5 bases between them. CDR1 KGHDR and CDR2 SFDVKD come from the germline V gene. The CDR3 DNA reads TGTGCCACCAGTGACGACGCCGGGGAGCTGTTTTTT. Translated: CATSDDAGELFF.

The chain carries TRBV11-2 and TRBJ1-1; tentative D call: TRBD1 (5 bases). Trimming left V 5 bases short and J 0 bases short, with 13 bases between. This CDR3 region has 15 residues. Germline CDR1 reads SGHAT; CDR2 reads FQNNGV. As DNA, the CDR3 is TGTGCCAGCAGCCCCCGGCTGGACATGAACACTGAAGCTTTCTTT. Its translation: CASSPRLDMNTEAFF.

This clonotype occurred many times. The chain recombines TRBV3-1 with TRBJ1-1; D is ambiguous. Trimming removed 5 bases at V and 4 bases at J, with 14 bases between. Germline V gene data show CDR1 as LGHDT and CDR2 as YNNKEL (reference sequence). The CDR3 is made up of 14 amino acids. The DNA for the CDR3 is TGTGCCAGCAGCTCTTGGGTTCGGGGCACTGAAGCTTTCTTT. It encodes CASSSWVRGTEAFF.

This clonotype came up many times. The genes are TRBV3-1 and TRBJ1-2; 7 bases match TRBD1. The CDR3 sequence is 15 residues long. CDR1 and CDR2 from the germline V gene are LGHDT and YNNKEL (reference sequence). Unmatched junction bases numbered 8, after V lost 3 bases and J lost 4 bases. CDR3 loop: CASSHLGQAFYGYTF. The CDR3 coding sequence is TGTGCCAGCAGCCACCTAGGACAGGCTTTCTATGGCTACACCTTC.